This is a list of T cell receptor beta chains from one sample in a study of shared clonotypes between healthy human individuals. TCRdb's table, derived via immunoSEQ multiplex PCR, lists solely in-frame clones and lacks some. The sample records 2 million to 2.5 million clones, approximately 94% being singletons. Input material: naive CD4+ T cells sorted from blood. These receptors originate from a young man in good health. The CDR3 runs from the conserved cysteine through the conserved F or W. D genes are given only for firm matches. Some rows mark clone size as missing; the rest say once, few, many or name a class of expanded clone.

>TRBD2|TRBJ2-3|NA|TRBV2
CASSLGLAGGDTQYF
TGTGCCAGCAGCTTGGGACTAGCGGGGGGGGATACGCAGTATTTT
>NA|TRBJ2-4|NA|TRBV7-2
CASSSLGPGAKNIQYF
TGTGCCAGCAGCTCTCTGGGCCCGGGGGCCAAAAACATTCAGTACTTC
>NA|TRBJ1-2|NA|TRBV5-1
CASSLQTSAYGYTF
TGCGCCAGCAGCTTGCAAACGTCTGCCTATGGCTACACCTTC
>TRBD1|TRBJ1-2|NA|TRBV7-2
CASSTTPGQGGYGYTF
TGTGCCAGCAGCACCACACCGGGACAGGGAGGCTATGGCTACACCTTC
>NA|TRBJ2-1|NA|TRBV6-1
CASSEMVAYSYNEQFF
TGTGCCAGCAGTGAAATGGTAGCCTACTCCTACAATGAGCAGTTCTTC
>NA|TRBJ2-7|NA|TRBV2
CASREGQYYEQYF
TGTGCCAGCAGGGAGGGACAGTACTACGAGCAGTACTTC
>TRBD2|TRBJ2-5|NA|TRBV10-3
CAIRAGTSGQETQYF
TGTGCCATCAGGGCCGGGACTAGCGGGCAAGAGACCCAGTACTTC
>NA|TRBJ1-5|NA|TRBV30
CAWSRRGDQPQHF
TGTGCCTGGAGCAGGCGAGGGGATCAGCCCCAGCATTTT
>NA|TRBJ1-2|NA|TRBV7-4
CASSLVGAYGYTF
TGTGCCAGCAGCTTAGTCGGGGCGTACGGCTACACCTTC
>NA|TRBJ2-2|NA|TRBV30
CAWSVQWELFF
TGTGCCTGGAGTGTACAGTGGGAGCTGTTTTTT
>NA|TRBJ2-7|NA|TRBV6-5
CASSRQSDYEQYF
TGTGCCAGCAGTCGACAGTCTGACTACGAGCAGTACTTC
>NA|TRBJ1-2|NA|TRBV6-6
CASSYSGNTNYGYTF
TGTGCCAGCAGTTACTCAGGAAATACTAACTATGGCTACACCTTC
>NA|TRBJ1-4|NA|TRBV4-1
CASSQVGEKLFF
TGCGCCAGCAGCCAAGTCGGTGAAAAACTGTTTTTT
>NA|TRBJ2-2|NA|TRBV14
CASSPGSDTGELFF
TGTGCCAGCAGTCCAGGGTCCGACACCGGGGAGCTGTTTTTT
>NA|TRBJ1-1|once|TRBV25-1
CASRGWGGATEAFF
TGTGCCAGCAGGGGGTGGGGTGGGGCCACTGAAGCTTTCTTT
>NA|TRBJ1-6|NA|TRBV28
CASSTPRRGDNSPLHF
TGTGCCAGCAGTACGCCGCGCCGGGGTGACAATTCACCCCTCCACTTT
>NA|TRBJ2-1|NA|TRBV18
CASSPLGVDEQFF
TGTGCCAGCTCACCTCTGGGAGTCGATGAGCAGTTCTTC
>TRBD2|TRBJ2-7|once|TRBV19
CATGLAREQYF
TGTGCTACGGGACTAGCGAGGGAGCAGTACTTC
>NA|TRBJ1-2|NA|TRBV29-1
CSVERGYGYTF
TGCAGCGTTGAAAGGGGCTATGGCTACACCTTC
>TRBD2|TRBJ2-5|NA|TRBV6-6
CASSLGLAGVAETQYF
TGTGCCAGCAGTCTCGGACTAGCGGGAGTTGCGGAGACCCAGTACTTC
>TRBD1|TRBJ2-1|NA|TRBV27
CASSDRGRIYNEQFF
TGTGCCAGCAGTGACAGGGGGCGTATCTACAATGAGCAGTTCTTC
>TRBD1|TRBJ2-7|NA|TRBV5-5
CASSPGQPSYEQYF
TGTGCCAGCAGCCCGGGACAGCCCTCCTACGAGCAGTACTTC
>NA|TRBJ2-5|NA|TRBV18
CASSPNRDTQYF
TGTGCCAGCTCACCCAACAGGGATACCCAGTACTTC
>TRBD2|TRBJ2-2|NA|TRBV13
CASSLTSGRNTGELFF
TGTGCCAGCAGCTTAACTAGCGGGAGGAACACCGGGGAGCTGTTTTTT
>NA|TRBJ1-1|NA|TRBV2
CASSSEGRLNTEAFF
TGTGCCAGCAGTTCGGAAGGCAGGTTGAACACTGAAGCTTTCTTT
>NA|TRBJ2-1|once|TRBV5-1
CASSLASGGYNEQFF
TGCGCCAGCAGCTTGGCCTCGGGTGGCTACAATGAGCAGTTCTTC
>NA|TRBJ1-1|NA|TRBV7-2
CASSFAENTEAFF
TGTGCCAGCAGCTTTGCAGAGAACACTGAAGCTTTCTTT
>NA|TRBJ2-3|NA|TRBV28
CASERPSLDTQYF
TGTGCCAGCGAGCGGCCGAGTTTAGATACGCAGTATTTT